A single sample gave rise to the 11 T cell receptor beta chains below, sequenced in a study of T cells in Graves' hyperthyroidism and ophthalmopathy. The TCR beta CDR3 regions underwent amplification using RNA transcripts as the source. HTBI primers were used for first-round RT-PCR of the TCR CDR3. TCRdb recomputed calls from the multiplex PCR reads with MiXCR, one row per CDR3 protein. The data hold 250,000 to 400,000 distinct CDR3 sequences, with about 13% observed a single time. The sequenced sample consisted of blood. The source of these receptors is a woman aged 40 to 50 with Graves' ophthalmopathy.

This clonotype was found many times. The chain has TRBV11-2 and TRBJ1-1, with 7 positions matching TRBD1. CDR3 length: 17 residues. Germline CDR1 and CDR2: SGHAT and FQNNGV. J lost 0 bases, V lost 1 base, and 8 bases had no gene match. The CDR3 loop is CASSLGVHRGLNTEAFF. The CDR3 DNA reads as TGTGCCAGCAGCTTAGGGGTACACAGGGGACTGAACACTGAAGCTTTCTTT.

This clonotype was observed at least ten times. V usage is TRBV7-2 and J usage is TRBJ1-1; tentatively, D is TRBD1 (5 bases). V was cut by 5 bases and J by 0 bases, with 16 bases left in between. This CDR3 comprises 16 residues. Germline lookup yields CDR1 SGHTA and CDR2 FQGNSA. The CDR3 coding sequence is TGTGCCAGCAGCGGTGGGGGGGGAGTCATGAACACTGAAGCTTTCTTT. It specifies CASSGGGGVMNTEAFF.

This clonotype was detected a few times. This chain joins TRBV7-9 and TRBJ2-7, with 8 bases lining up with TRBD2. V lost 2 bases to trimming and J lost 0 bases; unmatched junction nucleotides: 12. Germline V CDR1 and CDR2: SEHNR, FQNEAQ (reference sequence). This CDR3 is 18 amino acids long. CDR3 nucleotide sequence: TGTGCCAGCAGCTTACCCCCCCCAAGCGGGGGCACCTCCTACGAGCAGTACTTC. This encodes CASSLPPPSGGTSYEQYF.

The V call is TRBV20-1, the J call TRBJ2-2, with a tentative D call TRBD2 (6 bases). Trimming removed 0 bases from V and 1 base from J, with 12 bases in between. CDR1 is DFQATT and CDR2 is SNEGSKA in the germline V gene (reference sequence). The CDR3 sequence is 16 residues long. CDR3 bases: TGCAGTGCTAGAGATGGGGTAGCGGAGAACACCGGGGAGCTGTTTTTT. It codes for CSARDGVAENTGELFF.

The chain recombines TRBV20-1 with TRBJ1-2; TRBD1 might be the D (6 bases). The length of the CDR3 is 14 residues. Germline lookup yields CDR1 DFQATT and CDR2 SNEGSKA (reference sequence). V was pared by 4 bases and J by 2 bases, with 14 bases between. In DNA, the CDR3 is TGCAGTGCTAAAATAGGGGGGAACAACTATGGCTACACCTTC. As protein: CSAKIGGNNYGYTF.

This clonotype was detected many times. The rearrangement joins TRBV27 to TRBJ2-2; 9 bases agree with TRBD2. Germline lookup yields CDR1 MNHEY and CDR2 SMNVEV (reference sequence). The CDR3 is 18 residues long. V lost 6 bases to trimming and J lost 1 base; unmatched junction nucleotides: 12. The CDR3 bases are TGTGCCAGCAGCCCCCCCGTGGTGCGGGGGGGGAACACCGGGGAGCTGTTTTTT. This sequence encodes CASSPPVVRGGNTGELFF.

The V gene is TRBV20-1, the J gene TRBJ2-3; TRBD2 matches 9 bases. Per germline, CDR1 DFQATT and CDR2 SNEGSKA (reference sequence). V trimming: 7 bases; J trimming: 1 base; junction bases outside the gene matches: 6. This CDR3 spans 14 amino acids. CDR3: CSVRGGRGTDTQYF. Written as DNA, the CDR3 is TGCAGTGTAAGGGGCGGGAGGGGCACAGATACGCAGTATTTT.

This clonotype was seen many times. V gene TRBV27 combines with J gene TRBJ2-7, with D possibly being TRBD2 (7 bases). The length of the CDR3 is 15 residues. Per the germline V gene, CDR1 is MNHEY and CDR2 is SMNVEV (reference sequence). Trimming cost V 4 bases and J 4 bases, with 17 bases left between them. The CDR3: CASSWARGAGYEQYF. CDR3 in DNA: TGTGCCAGCAGTTGGGCCCGGGGGGCAGGATACGAGCAGTACTTC.

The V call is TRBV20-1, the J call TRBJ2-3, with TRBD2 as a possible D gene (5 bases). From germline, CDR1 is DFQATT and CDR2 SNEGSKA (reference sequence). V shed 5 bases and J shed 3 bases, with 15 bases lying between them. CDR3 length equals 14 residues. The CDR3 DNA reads TGCAGTGCTTCCACCTTAGCGTTGACAGATACGCAGTATTTT. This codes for CSASTLALTDTQYF.

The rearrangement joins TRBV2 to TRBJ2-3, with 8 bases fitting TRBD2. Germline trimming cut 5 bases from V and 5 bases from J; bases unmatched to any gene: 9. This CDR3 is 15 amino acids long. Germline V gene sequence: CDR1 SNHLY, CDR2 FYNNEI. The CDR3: CASSPGAGVKDTQYF. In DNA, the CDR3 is TGTGCCAGCAGTCCTGGAGCGGGAGTGAAAGATACGCAGTATTTT.

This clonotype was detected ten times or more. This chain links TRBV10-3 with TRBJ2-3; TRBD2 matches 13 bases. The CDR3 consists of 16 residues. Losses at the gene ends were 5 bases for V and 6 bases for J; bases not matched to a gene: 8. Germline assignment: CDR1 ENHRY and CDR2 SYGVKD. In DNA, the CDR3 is TGTGCCATCAGTCCCGGCGGACTAGCGGGAGACGATACGCAGTATTTT. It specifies CAISPGGLAGDDTQYF.